This T cell receptor (beta chain) was sequenced during a study of cytomegalovirus exposure and HLA in healthy donors. V dropped 6 bases and J dropped 6 bases, with 14 bases sitting between them. Germline CDR1 and CDR2: LNHDA and SQIVND (reference sequence). The CDR3 length is 13 residues. The PCR ran on 60 Vbeta and 13 Jbeta primers. Clones were read by immunoSEQ multiplex PCR, and TCRdb kept only the in-frame ones, dropping some. The table lists tens of thousands of clones, 70% to 80% of them singletons. Study results and limitations: A later analysis linked a missense DCLRE1C variant to TCR beta V- and J-gene trimming.

Notes on this clone: Antigen: not known.

V and J are TRBV19 and TRBJ1-2; the D is unclear. This TCR came from a woman aged 40 to 55 in good health and CMV-seropositive. Sequencing input: PBMCs. The CDR3 here is CASRIGGFHGYTF. The CDR3 nucleotides read TGTGCCAGTAGGATCGGCGGGTTTCATGGCTACACCTTC.